The 11 T cell receptor beta chains reported below all come from one sample, sequenced in a study of cytomegalovirus exposure and HLA in healthy donors. The PCR ran on 60 Vbeta and 13 Jbeta primers. The data were produced by immunoSEQ multiplex PCR, yet TCRdb's version contains in-frame clones alone and is incomplete. Among 150,000 to 200,000 clones listed, approximately 71% were seen once. The sample comprised PBMCs. Every receptor here comes from a man between 18 and 29 years old in good health and CMV-seropositive.

The gene calls are TRBV29-1 and TRBJ2-4, with D hard to call. Germline V lookup: CDR1 SQVTM, CDR2 ANQGSEA. The CDR3 consists of 14 residues. Trimming removed 4 bases at V and 0 bases at J, with 10 bases between. The chain's CDR3 is CSVGSLLAKNIQYF. CDR3 in DNA: TGCAGCGTTGGATCCCTACTAGCCAAAAACATTCAGTACTTC.

V usage is TRBV27 and J usage is TRBJ2-7, with D possibly TRBD2 on 5 matching bases. This CDR3 is 14 amino acids long. V was trimmed by 7 bases and J by 7 bases, leaving 20 bases between them. Looked up from germline, CDR1 is MNHEY and CDR2 is SMNVEV (reference sequence). DNA for the CDR3: TGTGCCAGCATATCTGATCGGGGAGTGGGGGAGCAGTACTTC. This encodes CASISDRGVGEQYF.

This clone appeared once. The chain links TRBV6-5 to TRBJ2-1; a weak D match, TRBD2 (5 bases). The CDR3 totals 13 residues. Germline CDR1 is MNHEY and CDR2 is SVGAGI. The V end lost 0 bases, the J end lost 10 bases, and 10 bases lay between the germline ends. The CDR3 region is CASSYSGGWEQFF. DNA for the CDR3: TGTGCCAGCAGTTACTCAGGAGGCTGGGAGCAGTTCTTC.

This clone was seen a few times. The J gene is TRBJ1-5, the V gene TRBV27, with 11 bases that match TRBD1. The CDR3 sequence is 15 residues long. CDR1 and CDR2 (germline): MNHEY, SMNVEV (reference sequence). Trimming cost V 5 bases and J 5 bases; bases outside gene matches: 5. DNA for the CDR3: TGTGCCAGCAGTCCCTGGACAGGGGGCGATCAGCCCCAGCATTTT. Translating gives CASSPWTGGDQPQHF.

The rearrangement uses TRBV19 and TRBJ2-5; TRBD1 matches at 7 bases. Germline values: CDR1 LNHDA, CDR2 SQIVND (reference sequence). Trimming took 1 base from V and 1 from J; bases not matched to a gene: 0. The CDR3 runs 14 residues. CDR3 loop: CASSIGDSQETQYF. The CDR3 region has the DNA TGTGCCAGTAGTATAGGGGACAGCCAAGAGACCCAGTACTTC.

A note on this clone: The junction and the germline gene differ at one end; a read error may be behind it. J is TRBJ1-2 and V is TRBV4-1; possible D gene TRBD1, 6 bases. The CDR3 runs 14 residues. Germline-derived CDR1 and CDR2 are MGHRA and YSYEKL. CDR3 in DNA: TGCGCCAGCAGCCAAGAAGGGTCAGGGGCTGGCTACCCCTTC. It codes for CASSQEGSGAGYPF.

This clone was counted a single time. The V and J genes are TRBV28 and TRBJ2-7; TRBD1 might be the D (6 bases). CDR1 is MDHEN and CDR2 is SYDVKM in the germline V gene. The ends were cut back, 5 bases at V and 3 bases at J, with 14 bases in the middle. The CDR3 totals 14 residues. The CDR3 loop reads CASSNEDSHYEQYF. The CDR3 DNA reads as TGTGCCAGCAGTAATGAGGACAGCCACTACGAGCAGTACTTC.

The chain uses TRBV5-8 and TRBJ2-2; 7 nucleotides line up with TRBD1. This CDR3 region has 15 residues. Germline V CDR1 and CDR2: SGHTS, YDEGEE. V gave up 2 bases and J gave up 7 bases; unmatched junction bases: 8. The chain's CDR3 is CASSFGDRESGELFF. In DNA form, the CDR3 reads TGTGCCAGCAGCTTCGGTGACAGGGAGAGCGGGGAGCTGTTTTTT.

The chain couples TRBV29-1 to TRBJ2-7, with 7 bases fitting TRBD1. The V gene end was trimmed by 3 bases and the J gene end by 3 bases; junction bases not matched to a gene: 11. The CDR3 contains 15 residues. In germline, CDR1 is SQVTM, CDR2 ANQGSEA. CDR3 residues: CSVELQGLGHYEQYF. DNA for the CDR3: TGCAGCGTTGAGTTACAGGGGTTGGGCCACTACGAGCAGTACTTC.

The V call is TRBV5-1, the J call TRBJ2-1; no clear D gene. The CDR3 totals 14 residues. Germline assignment: CDR1 SGHRS and CDR2 YFSETQ. Trimming shortened V by 4 bases and J by 0 bases, and 8 bases separated the two germline ends. In DNA, the CDR3 is TGCGCCAGCAGCCCGACACCCTCCTACAATGAGCAGTTCTTC. It codes for CASSPTPSYNEQFF.

The chain recombines TRBV25-1 with TRBJ2-7, with a possible D match to TRBD2 (5 bases). Trimming took 9 bases from V and 5 from J, leaving 11 bases between them. CDR1 is MGHDK and CDR2 is SYGVNS in the germline V gene. CDR3 size: 11 residues. CDR3 sequence (DNA): TGTGCCAGTCGGAGCGGAAACGAGCAGTACTTC. Translation gives CASRSGNEQYF.